The count of the clone carrying this T cell receptor beta chain is one. Here immunoSEQ multiplex PCR was the method, and the copy in TCRdb shows in-frame clones only, minus some. In the table there are some 40,000 clones, approximately 80% of which are singletons. The sample is drawn from a study of somatic mutations in cytotoxic T cells in rheumatoid arthritis. Per germline, CDR1 SNHLY and CDR2 FYNNEI. The CDR3 extends over 17 amino acids. Unmatched junction bases numbered 6, after V lost 6 bases and J lost 2 bases. This receptor was obtained from a middle-aged man in good health. Sequencing was carried out using CD8+ T cells sorted from blood. The rearrangement joins TRBV2 to TRBJ2-6; 11 nucleotides agree with TRBD2. The CDR3 spells CASSPPTSGTGANVLTF. The CDR3 nucleotides read TGTGCCAGCAGCCCGCCGACTAGCGGGACTGGGGCCAACGTCCTGACTTTC.